This T cell receptor beta chain was identified in a study of regulatory T cells in long-lasting Graves disease. Across the whole study: Graves' patients, newly diagnosed, had taken antithyroid drugs under 3 months. The study's findings and limits: Patients whose Graves' disease persisted exhibited lower TCR diversity than those newly diagnosed.

Sample time point: newly diagnosed GD, antithyroid drugs for less than 3 months. RNA from PBMCs was the source of the TCR library. This clonotype has only a few counts. The antigen remains undetermined. Building of the TCR beta libraries involved iRepertoire HTBI primers and Arm-PCR of CDR3 regions. MiXCR was run by TCRdb on the multiplex PCR reads, yielding one entry per CDR3 protein. This sample has 520,000 or so distinct CDR3 sequences, with around 12% found just once. Between the trimmed V and J ends, which lost 1 base and 0 bases, there was a span of 16 bases. The germline CDR1 and CDR2 sequences are SGHTA and FQGTGA. CDR3 length: 18 amino acids. These sequences were also reported in another study, on T cells in Graves' hyperthyroidism and ophthalmopathy. That paper states: In the first-round RT-PCR of the TCR CDR3, the HTBI primer set was used.

This TCR was recovered from a woman between 25 and 40 years old with Graves disease. Material: peripheral blood mononuclear cells (PBMCs), obtained at new diagnosis, from a patient treated with antithyroid drugs. V usage is TRBV7-3 and J usage is TRBJ2-1, with D tentatively TRBD2 (7 bases). CDR3 residues: CASSLKGGLASSYNEQFF. In nucleotides, the CDR3 is TGTGCCAGCAGCTTAAAGGGGGGGCTAGCGAGCTCCTACAATGAGCAGTTCTTC.